Listed below are T cell receptor beta chains from one sample, sequenced in a study of CD8 T cells in Susac syndrome. MiXCR, applied by TCRdb to the immunoSEQ multiplex PCR reads, yields one record per CDR3 protein. The sample records 150,000 to 160,000 distinct CDR3 sequences, around 95% being singletons. The specimen sequenced was CD8+ T cells from PBMCs. All receptors come from a human donor with multiple sclerosis. Both conserved end residues are part of each CDR3. D genes are given only for firm matches.

J gene | D gene | V gene | CDR3 DNA | CDR3 protein
TRBJ1-1 | - | TRBV6-5 | TGTGCCAGCAGTTCCCTCCGGTTGAACACTGAAGCTTTCTTT | CASSSLRLNTEAFF
TRBJ2-3 | - | TRBV4-1 | TGCGCCAGCAGCCCAGAACAAGATACCACAGATACGCAGTATTTT | CASSPEQDTTDTQYF
TRBJ2-1 | - | TRBV3-1 | TGTGCCAGCAGCCAAGGGGACGGCCCCTACAATGAGCAGTTCTTC | CASSQGDGPYNEQFF
TRBJ1-5 | - | TRBV6-5 | TGTGCCAGCAGTCGGACGGTCCTCAATCAGCCCCAGCATTTT | CASSRTVLNQPQHF
TRBJ2-6 | - | TRBV3-1 | TGTGCCAGCAGCGAGGGCGGCTCTGGGGCCAACGTCCTGACTTTC | CASSEGGSGANVLTF
TRBJ1-2 | - | TRBV19 | TGTGCCAGTAGTATATTCCCAGGAGTTTTGGGCTACACCTTC | CASSIFPGVLGYTF
TRBJ1-2 | - | TRBV9 | TGTGCCAGCAGCGTAGACCCCACTACAGGGATCGTTAACTATGGCTACACCTTC | CASSVDPTTGIVNYGYTF
TRBJ2-5 | TRBD1 | TRBV7-8 | TGTGCCAGCAGCCTAGAGACAGGGTTTGAGGAGACCCAGTACTTC | CASSLETGFEETQYF
TRBJ1-1 | - | TRBV13 | TGTGCCAGCAGCCTAGGCCAGCCTGAAGCTTTCTTT | CASSLGQPEAFF
TRBJ1-6 | - | TRBV30 | TGTGCCTGGAGTATCGGGGGGATCTCACCCCTCCACTTT | CAWSIGGISPLHF
TRBJ1-2 | - | TRBV29-1 | TGCAGCGTCGTTGGCGGGACCGGTATCAACTATGGCTACACCTTC | CSVVGGTGINYGYTF
TRBJ2-3 | - | TRBV9 | TGTGCCAGCAGCGAGGACGGCGGTCCTCGGGGCACAGATACGCAGTATTTT | CASSEDGGPRGTDTQYF
TRBJ1-1 | - | TRBV20-1 | TGCAGTGCTAGTGAAGCTTTCTTT | CSASEAFF
TRBJ2-1 | - | TRBV10-3 | TGTGCCATCAGTGCGACGGACAGTTCCTCCTACAATGAGCAGTTCTTC | CAISATDSSSYNEQFF
TRBJ2-1 | TRBD2 | TRBV29-1 | TGCAGCGTTCCCAGGGGCGGGGGGGCAAATGAGCAGTTCTTC | CSVPRGGGANEQFF
TRBJ2-1 | - | TRBV2 | TGTGCCAGCAGTGGGGGAGGCCGGGATGAGCAGTTCTTC | CASSGGGRDEQFF
TRBJ2-1 | - | TRBV13 | TGTGCCAGCAGCTTCCGCCTCGACAGGTACAATGAGCAGTTCTTC | CASSFRLDRYNEQFF
TRBJ2-3 | - | TRBV11-1 | TGTGCCAGCAGCTCCCTAGTGACGCAGTATTTT | CASSSLVTQYF
TRBJ2-7 | - | TRBV2 | TGTGCCAGCAGTGTTCGGGTTTCGGGTTACGAGCAGTACTTC | CASSVRVSGYEQYF
TRBJ1-1 | TRBD1 | TRBV29-1 | TGCAGCGTGGGACAGACTAACACTGAAGCTTTCTTT | CSVGQTNTEAFF
TRBJ2-5 | - | TRBV29-1 | TGCAGCGTTTTTTCAGGGATCCTAGAGACCCAGTACTTC | CSVFSGILETQYF
TRBJ1-1 | - | TRBV6-5 | TGTGCCAGCAGTTACACTTCTCCTGACCGAGCCCCCACTGAAGCTTTCTTT | CASSYTSPDRAPTEAFF
TRBJ2-5 | - | TRBV5-6 | TGTGCCAGCAGCTCCCCAGTGGAGGGGGAAGAGACCCAGTACTTC | CASSSPVEGEETQYF
TRBJ1-2 | - | TRBV5-6 | TGTGCCAGCAGCTTATCACGGGACTATGGCTACACCTTC | CASSLSRDYGYTF
TRBJ2-7 | TRBD1 | TRBV5-1 | TGCGCCAGCAGCGTGGCCGGGACAGGCTCCTACGAGCAGTACTTC | CASSVAGTGSYEQYF
TRBJ2-5 | - | TRBV7-8 | TGTGCCAGCAGCTCTATGGGGGTCCAAGAGACCCAGTACTTC | CASSSMGVQETQYF
TRBJ1-6 | - | TRBV14 | TGTGCCAGCAGCCGCGAAGGGGTTTCCTATAATTCACCCCTCCACTTT | CASSREGVSYNSPLHF
TRBJ1-1 | - | TRBV3-1 | TGTGCCTCCAGGCAGGGTGTGGCCTGGACTGAAGCTTTCTTT | CASRQGVAWTEAFF
TRBJ2-7 | TRBD1 | TRBV11-1 | TGTGCCAGCAGCTTTGGGACAGGGGACGAGCAGTACTTC | CASSFGTGDEQYF
TRBJ1-2 | - | TRBV20-1 | TGCAGTGCTAGAGACAGACTGAATGGCTACACCTTC | CSARDRLNGYTF
TRBJ1-5 | - | TRBV12-3/TRBV12-4 | TGTGCCAGCAGTTTAACGCAGGTCAATCAGCCCCAGCATTTT | CASSLTQVNQPQHF
TRBJ1-5 | TRBD1 | TRBV13 | TGTGCCAGCAGCGCCTACAGGGGTAGCAATCAGCCCCAGCATTTT | CASSAYRGSNQPQHF